This T cell receptor (beta chain) came from a study of blood T cell repertoires in COVID-19. About the research overall: Researchers got acute and convalescent COVID-19 samples from the United States, Italy and Spain.

Study processing details: Researchers report that nucleated cell counts were estimated from reference gene primer amplification. Generated by immunoSEQ multiplex PCR, the TCRdb table keeps only in-frame clones and is missing some. That table furnishes V, J and clone size, whereas the DNA furnished D and trimming. This table has 490,000 or so clones, more than 75% appearing once. In assigning cohorts, the study relied on participant-reported clinical history. The sequencing input was PBMCs or T cells enriched from blood (not recorded which). The source of this sequence is a woman in her thirties or forties who had recovered from COVID-19.

CDR3 residues: CASSSRGGSEAFF. CDR3 coding DNA: TGTGCCAGCAGTTCCCGTGGGGGGTCTGAAGCTTTCTTT. The chain recombines TRBV6-5 with TRBJ1-1; D might be TRBD1 (5 bases). The V gene lost 4 bases and the J gene lost 6 bases, with 12 bases spanning the gap. Germline values: CDR1 MNHEY, CDR2 SVGAGI. This CDR3 has 13 residues.